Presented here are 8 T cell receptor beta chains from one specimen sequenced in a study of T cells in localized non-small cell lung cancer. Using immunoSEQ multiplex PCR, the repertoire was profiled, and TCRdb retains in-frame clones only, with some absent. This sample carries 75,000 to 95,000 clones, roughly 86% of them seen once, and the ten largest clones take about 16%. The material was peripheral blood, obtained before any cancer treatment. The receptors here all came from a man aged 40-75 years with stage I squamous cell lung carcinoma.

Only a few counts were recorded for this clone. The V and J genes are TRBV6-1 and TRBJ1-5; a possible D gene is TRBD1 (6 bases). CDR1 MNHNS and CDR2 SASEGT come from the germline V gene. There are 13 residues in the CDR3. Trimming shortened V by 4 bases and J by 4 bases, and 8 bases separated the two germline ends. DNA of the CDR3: TGTGCCAGCAGTGGGACAGTTAATCAGCCCCAGCATTTT. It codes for CASSGTVNQPQHF.

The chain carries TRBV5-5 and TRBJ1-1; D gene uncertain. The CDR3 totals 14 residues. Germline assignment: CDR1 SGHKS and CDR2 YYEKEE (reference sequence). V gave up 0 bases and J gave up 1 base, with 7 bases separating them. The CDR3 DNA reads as TGTGCCAGCAGCTTGGCATACCGGAACACTGAAGCTTTCTTT. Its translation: CASSLAYRNTEAFF.

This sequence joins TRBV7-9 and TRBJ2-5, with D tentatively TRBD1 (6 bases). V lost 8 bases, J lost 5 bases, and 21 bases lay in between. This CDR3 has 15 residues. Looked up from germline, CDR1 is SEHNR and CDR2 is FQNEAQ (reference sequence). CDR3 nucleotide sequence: TGTGCCAGCTCCCCCACAGGGTTCCTTGTGGAGACCCAGTACTTC. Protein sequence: CASSPTGFLVETQYF.

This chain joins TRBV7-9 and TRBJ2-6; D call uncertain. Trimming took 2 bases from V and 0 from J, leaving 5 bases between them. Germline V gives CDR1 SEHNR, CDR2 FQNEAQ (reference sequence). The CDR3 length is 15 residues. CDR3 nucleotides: TGTGCCAGCAGCTTAAGAGGCTCTGGGGCCAACGTCCTGACTTTC. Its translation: CASSLRGSGANVLTF.

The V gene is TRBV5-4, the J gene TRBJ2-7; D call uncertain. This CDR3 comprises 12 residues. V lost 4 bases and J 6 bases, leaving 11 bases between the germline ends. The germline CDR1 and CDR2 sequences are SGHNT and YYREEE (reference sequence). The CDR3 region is CASSPAGGEQYF. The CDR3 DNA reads TGTGCCAGCAGCCCCGCCGGCGGCGAGCAGTACTTC.

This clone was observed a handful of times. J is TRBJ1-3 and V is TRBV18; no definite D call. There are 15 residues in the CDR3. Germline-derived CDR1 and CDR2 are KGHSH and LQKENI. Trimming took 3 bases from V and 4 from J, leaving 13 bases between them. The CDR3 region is CASSPKEGGGNTIYF. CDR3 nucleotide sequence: TGTGCCAGCTCACCGAAGGAGGGAGGAGGAAACACCATATATTTT.

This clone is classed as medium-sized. CDR3 residues: CASSEGQGHNGYTF. The CDR3 DNA is TGTGCCAGCAGTGAAGGACAGGGCCATAATGGCTACACCTTC. The chain employs TRBV6-1 and TRBJ1-2; 7 positions match TRBD1. V trimming: 1 base; J trimming: 6 bases; junction bases outside the gene matches: 5. The CDR3 length is 14 residues. CDR1 and CDR2 (germline): MNHNS, SASEGT.

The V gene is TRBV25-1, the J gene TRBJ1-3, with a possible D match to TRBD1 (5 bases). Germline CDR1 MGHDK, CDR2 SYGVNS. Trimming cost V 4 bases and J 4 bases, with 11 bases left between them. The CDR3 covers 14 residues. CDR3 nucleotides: TGTGCCAGCAGTGCCGGGGCAGAAGGAAACACCATATATTTT. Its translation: CASSAGAEGNTIYF.